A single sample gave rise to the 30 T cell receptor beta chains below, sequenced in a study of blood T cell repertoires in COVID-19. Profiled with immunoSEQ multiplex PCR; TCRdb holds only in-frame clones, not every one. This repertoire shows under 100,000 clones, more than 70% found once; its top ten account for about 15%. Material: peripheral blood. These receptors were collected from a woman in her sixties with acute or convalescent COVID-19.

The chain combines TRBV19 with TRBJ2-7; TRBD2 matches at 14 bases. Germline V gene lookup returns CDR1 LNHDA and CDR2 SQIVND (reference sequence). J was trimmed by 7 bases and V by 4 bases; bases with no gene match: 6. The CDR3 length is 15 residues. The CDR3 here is CASSRGLAGVGEQYF. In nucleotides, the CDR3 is TGTGCCAGTAGTAGGGGACTAGCGGGAGTGGGTGAGCAGTACTTC.

CDR3 amino acids: CSVLAGSGYTF. CDR3 DNA sequence: TGCAGCGTTTTGGCAGGGTCTGGCTACACCTTC. This chain uses TRBV29-1 with TRBJ1-2; tentative D call: TRBD1 (5 bases). Trimming shortened V by 5 bases and J by 7 bases, and 11 bases separated the two germline ends. The CDR3 totals 11 residues. CDR1 is SQVTM and CDR2 is ANQGSEA in the germline V gene.

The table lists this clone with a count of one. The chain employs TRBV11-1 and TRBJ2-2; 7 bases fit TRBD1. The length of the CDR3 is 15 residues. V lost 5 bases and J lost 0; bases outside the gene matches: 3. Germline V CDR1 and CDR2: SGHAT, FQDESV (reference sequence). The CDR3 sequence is CASSRQGTNTGELFF. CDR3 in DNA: TGTGCCAGCAGCCGACAGGGAACGAACACCGGGGAGCTGTTTTTT.

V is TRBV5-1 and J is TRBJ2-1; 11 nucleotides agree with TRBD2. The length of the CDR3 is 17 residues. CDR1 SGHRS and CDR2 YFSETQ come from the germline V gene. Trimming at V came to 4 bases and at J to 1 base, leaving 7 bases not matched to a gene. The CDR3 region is CASSPHTSGGSYNEQFF. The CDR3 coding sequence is TGCGCCAGCAGCCCACATACTAGCGGGGGTTCCTACAATGAGCAGTTCTTC.

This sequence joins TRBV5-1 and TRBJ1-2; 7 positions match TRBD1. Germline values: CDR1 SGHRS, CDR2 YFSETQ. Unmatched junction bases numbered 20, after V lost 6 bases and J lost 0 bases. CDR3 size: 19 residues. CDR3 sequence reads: CASTDQLGRRDSPNYGYTF. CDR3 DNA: TGCGCCAGCACCGATCAGCTTGGTAGACGGGACAGCCCTAACTATGGCTACACCTTC.

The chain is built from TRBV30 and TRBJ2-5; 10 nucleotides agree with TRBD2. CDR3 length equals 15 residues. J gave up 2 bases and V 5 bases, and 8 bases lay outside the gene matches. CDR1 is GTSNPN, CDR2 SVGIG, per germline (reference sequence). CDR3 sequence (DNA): TGTGCCTGGGGCGGACCGGGACTAGCGCAAGAGACCCAGTACTTC. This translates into CAWGGPGLAQETQYF.

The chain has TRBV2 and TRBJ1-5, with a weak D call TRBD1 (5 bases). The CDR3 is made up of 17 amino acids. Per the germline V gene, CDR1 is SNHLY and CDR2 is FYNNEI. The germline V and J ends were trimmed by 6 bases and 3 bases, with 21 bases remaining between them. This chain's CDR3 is CASRANRIPRHNQPQHF. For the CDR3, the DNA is TGTGCCAGCAGGGCTAACAGGATCCCCCGACACAATCAGCCCCAGCATTTT.

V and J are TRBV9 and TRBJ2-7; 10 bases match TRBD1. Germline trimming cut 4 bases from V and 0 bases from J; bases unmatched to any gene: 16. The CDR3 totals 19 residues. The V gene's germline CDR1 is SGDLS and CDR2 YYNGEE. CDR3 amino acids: CASSRSGTGENWSSYEQYF. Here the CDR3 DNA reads TGTGCCAGCAGCAGATCCGGGACAGGGGAAAACTGGAGCTCCTACGAGCAGTACTTC.

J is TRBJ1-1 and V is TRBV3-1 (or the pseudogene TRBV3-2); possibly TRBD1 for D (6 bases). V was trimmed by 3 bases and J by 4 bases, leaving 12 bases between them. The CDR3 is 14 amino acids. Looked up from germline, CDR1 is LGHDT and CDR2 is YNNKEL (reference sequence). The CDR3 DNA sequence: TGTGCCAGCAGCCATCGTAGGGGGAGCACTGAAGCTTTCTTT. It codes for CASSHRRGSTEAFF.

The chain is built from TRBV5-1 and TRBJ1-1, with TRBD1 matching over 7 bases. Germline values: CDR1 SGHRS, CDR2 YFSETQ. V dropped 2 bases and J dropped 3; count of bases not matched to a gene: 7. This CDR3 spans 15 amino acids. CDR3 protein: CASSLGDSFDTEAFF. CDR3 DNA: TGCGCCAGCAGCTTAGGGGACAGTTTCGACACTGAAGCTTTCTTT.

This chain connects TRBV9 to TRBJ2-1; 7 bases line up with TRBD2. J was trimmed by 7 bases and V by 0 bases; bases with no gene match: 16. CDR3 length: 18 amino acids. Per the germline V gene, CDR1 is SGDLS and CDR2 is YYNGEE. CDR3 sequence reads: CASSVDPDLAGVRNEQFF. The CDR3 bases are TGTGCCAGCAGCGTAGACCCTGACTTGGCGGGAGTCCGAAATGAGCAGTTCTTC.

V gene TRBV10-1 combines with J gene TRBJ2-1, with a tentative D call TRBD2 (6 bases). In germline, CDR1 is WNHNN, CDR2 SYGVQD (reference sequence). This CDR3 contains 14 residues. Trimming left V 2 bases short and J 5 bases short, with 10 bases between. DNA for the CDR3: TGCGCCAGCAGTGAGCCTGAGCGGGACAATGAGCAGTTCTTC. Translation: CASSEPERDNEQFF.

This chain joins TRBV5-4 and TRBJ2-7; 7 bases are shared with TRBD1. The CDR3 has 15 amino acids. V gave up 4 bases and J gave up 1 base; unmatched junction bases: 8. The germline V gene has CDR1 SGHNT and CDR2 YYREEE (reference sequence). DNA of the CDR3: TGTGCCAGCAGCGAGAAGACAGGGAAATCCTACGAGCAGTACTTC. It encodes CASSEKTGKSYEQYF. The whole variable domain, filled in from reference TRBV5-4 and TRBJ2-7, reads ETGVTQSPTHLIKTRGQQVTLRCSSQSGHNTVSWYQQALGQGPQFIFQYYREEENGRGNFPPRFSGLQFPNYSSELNVNALELDDSALYLCASSEKTGKSYEQYFGPGTRLTVT.

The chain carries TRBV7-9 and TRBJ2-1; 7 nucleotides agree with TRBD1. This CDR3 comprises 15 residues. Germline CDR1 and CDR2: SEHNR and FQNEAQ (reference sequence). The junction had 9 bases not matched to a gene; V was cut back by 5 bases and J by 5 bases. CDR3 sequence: CASSANDRVNNEQFF. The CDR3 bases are TGTGCCAGCAGCGCAAACGACAGGGTCAACAATGAGCAGTTCTTC.

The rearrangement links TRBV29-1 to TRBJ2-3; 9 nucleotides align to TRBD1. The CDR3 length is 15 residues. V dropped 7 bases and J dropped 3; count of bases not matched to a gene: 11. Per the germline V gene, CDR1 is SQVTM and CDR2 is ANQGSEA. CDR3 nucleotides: TGCAGCGCAACCATACAGGGGGCGTCGACAGATACGCAGTATTTT. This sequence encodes CSATIQGASTDTQYF.

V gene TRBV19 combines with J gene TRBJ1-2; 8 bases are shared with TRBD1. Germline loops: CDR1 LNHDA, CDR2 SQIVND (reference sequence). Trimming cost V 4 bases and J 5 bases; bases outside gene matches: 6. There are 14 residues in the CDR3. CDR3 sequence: CASSKTGDRYGYTF. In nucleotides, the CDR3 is TGTGCCAGTAGTAAGACAGGGGACAGGTATGGCTACACCTTC.

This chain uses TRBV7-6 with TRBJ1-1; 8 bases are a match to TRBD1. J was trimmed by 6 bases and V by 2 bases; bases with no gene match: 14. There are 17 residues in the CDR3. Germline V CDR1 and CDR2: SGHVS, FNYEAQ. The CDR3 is CASSLRTPGQGASEAFF. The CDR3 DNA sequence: TGTGCCAGCAGCTTACGGACCCCTGGGCAGGGGGCCTCTGAAGCTTTCTTT.

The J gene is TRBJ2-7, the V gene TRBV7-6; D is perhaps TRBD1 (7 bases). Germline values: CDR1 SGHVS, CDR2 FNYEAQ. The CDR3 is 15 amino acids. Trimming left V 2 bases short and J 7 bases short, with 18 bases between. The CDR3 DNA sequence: TGTGCCAGCAGCTTAAACCAGGGGGGATCGGGGGAGCAGTACTTC. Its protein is CASSLNQGGSGEQYF.

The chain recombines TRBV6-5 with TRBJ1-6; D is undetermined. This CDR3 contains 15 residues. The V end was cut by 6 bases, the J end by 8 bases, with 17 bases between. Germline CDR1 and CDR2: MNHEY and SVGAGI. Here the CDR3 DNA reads TGTGCCAGCAGGCGCACGCGACTCTTGGATTCACCCCTCCACTTT. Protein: CASRRTRLLDSPLHF.

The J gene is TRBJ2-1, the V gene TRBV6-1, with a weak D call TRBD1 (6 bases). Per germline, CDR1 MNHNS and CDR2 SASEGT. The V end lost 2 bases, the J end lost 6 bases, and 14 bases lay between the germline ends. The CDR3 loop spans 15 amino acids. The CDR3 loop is CASSEKLPGVNEQFF. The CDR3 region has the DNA TGTGCCAGCAGTGAAAAATTGCCAGGGGTCAATGAGCAGTTCTTC.

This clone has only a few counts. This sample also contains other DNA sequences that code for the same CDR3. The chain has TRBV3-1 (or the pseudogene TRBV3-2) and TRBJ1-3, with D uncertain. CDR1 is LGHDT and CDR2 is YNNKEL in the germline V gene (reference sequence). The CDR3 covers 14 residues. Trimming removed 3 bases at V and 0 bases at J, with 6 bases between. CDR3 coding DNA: TGTGCCAGCAGCCAGAGGTCCTCTGGAAACACCATATATTTT. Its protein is CASSQRSSGNTIYF.

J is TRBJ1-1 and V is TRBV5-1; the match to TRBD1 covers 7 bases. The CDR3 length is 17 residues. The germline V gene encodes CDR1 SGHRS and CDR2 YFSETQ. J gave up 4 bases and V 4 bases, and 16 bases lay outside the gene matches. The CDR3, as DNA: TGCGCCAGCAGCCAAAGACAGGGCCCAGATCGAATCACTGAAGCTTTCTTT. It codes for CASSQRQGPDRITEAFF.

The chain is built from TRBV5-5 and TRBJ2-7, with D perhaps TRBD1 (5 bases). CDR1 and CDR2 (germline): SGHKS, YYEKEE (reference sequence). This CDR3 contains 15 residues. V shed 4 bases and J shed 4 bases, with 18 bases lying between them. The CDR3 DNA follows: TGTGCCAGCAGCCCTCAGGGCCTCGACCTGTACGAGCAGTACTTC. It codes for CASSPQGLDLYEQYF.

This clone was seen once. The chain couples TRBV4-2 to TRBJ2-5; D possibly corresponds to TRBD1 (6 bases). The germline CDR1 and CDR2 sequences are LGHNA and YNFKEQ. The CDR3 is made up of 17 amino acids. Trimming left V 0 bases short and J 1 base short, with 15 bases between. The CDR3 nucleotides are TGTGCCAGCAGCCAAGAGGTTCGGCAGGGGATCCAAGAGACCCAGTACTTC. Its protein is CASSQEVRQGIQETQYF.

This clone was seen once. DNA of the CDR3: TGTGCCAGCAGCTCCAAACGGGCTAGCGGGGGCACAGATACGCAGTATTTT. Its protein is CASSSKRASGGTDTQYF. The chain joins TRBV5-4 to TRBJ2-3; 9 nucleotides align to TRBD2. CDR1 and CDR2 from the germline V gene are SGHNT and YYREEE (reference sequence). V lost 3 bases, J lost 1 base, and 9 bases stayed unmatched. CDR3 size: 17 residues. The full variable domain, with the rest looked up from reference TRBV5-4 and TRBJ2-3, is ETGVTQSPTHLIKTRGQQVTLRCSSQSGHNTVSWYQQALGQGPQFIFQYYREEENGRGNFPPRFSGLQFPNYSSELNVNALELDDSALYLCASSSKRASGGTDTQYFGPGTRLTVL.

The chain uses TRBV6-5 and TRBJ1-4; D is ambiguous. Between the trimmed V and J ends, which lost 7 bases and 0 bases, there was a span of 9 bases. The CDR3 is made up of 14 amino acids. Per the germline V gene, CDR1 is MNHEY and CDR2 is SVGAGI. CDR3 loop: CASTTSSTNEKLFF. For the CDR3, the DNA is TGTGCCAGCACAACATCGTCAACTAATGAAAAACTGTTTTTT.

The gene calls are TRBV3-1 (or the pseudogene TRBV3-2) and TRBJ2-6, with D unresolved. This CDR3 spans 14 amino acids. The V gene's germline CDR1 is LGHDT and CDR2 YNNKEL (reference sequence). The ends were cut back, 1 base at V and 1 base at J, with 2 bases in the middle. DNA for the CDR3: TGTGCCAGCAGCCAAGCTTCTGGGGCCAACGTCCTGACTTTC. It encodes CASSQASGANVLTF.

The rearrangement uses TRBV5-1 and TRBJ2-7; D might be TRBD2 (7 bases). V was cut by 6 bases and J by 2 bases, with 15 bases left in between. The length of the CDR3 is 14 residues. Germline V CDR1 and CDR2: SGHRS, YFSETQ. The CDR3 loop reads CASNPLGGAYEQYF. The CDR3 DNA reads TGCGCCAGCAATCCCCTAGGGGGGGCCTACGAGCAGTACTTC.

The CDR3: CATSRDGGDRGNESGYTF. In DNA form, the CDR3 reads TGTGCCACCAGCAGAGATGGGGGGGACAGGGGAAATGAAAGTGGCTACACCTTC. The J gene is TRBJ1-2, the V gene TRBV15, with 10 positions matching TRBD1. Germline V lookup: CDR1 LNHNV, CDR2 YYDKDF (reference sequence). V lost 0 bases and J lost 7; bases outside the gene matches: 14. The CDR3 length is 18 residues.

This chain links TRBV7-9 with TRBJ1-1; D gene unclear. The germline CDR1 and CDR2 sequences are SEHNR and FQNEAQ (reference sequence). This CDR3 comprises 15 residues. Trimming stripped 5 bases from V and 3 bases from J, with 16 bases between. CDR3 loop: CASSPSVGEYTEAFF. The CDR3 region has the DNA TGTGCCAGCAGCCCCTCGGTCGGAGAGTACACTGAAGCTTTCTTT.